The source of this TCR beta chain is a study of PD-L1 blockade in urothelial cancer. Study context: Atezolizumab (1,200 mg intravenously every 3 weeks) began in 2014 for patients. Blood analysis occurred 3 weeks (second dose) and 6 weeks after treatment start. Blood gave a median about 150,000 T cells.

The CDR3 contains 18 residues. CDR1 and CDR2 (germline): LNHDA, SQIVND (reference sequence). Losses at the gene ends were 8 bases for V and 8 bases for J; bases not matched to a gene: 18. Time point here: pretreatment peripheral blood. The method was immunoSEQ multiplex PCR; TCRdb's version includes in-frame clones alone and lacks a portion of them. The data show about 74,000 clones, with roughly nine tenths seen just once and 3.5% to 5.5% held by the top ten. The genes are TRBV19 and TRBJ2-2; 12 nucleotides line up with TRBD2. This TCR derives from a man aged 70 or older with urothelial cancer. This specimen consisted of PBMCs, obtained around atezolizumab (anti-PD-L1) treatment. The CDR3 region is CASSPSRLAGGPKGELFF. CDR3 bases: TGTGCCAGTTCTCCAAGCAGGCTAGCGGGAGGGCCCAAAGGGGAGCTGTTTTTT.